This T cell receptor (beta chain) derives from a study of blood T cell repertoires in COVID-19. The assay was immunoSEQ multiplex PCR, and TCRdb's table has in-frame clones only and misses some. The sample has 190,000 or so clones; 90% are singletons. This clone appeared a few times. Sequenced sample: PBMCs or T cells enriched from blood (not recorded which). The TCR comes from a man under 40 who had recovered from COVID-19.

CDR3: CASSIRQGESGANVLTF. CDR3 in DNA: TGTGCCAGTAGTATTCGACAGGGGGAATCTGGGGCCAACGTCCTGACTTTC. V and J are TRBV19 and TRBJ2-6; 9 bases are a match to TRBD1. CDR1 and CDR2 (germline): LNHDA, SQIVND (reference sequence). CDR3 length: 17 amino acids. V trimming: 3 bases; J trimming: 1 base; junction bases outside the gene matches: 4.